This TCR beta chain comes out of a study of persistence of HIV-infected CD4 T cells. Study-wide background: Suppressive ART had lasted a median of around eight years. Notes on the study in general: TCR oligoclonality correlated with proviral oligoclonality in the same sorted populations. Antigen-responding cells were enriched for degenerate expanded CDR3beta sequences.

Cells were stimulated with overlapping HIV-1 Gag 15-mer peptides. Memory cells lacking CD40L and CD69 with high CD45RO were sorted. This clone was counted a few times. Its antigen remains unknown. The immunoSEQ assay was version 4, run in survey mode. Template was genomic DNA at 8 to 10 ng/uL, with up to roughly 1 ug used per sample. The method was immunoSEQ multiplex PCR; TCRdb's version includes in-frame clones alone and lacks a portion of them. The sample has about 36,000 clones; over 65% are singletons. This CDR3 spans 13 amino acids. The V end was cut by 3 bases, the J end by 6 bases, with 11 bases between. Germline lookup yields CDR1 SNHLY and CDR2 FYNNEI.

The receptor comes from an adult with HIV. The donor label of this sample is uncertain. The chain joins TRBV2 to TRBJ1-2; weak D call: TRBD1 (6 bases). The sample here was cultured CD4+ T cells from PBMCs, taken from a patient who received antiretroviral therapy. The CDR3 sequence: CASSEEQGNGYTF. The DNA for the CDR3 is TGTGCCAGCAGTGAGGAACAGGGCAATGGCTACACCTTC.